This T cell receptor beta chain was captured by sequencing in a study of T cells in Graves' hyperthyroidism and ophthalmopathy. Trimming left V 5 bases short and J 5 bases short, with 14 bases between. Germline values: CDR1 SGHRS, CDR2 YFSETQ. This CDR3 region has 13 residues. What was amplified from RNA transcripts were TCR beta CDR3 regions. The HTBI primer set drove a first-round RT-PCR of the TCR CDR3. TCRdb reprocessed the multiplex PCR reads with MiXCR, giving one entry per CDR3 protein. The sample shows hundreds of thousands of distinct CDR3 sequences, 11% to 15% of them seen only once. This clonotype was recorded many times.

This rearrangement joins TRBV5-1 to TRBJ2-7, with a possible D match to TRBD1 (6 bases). Specimen: blood. This receptor was identified in a man in his forties or fifties with Graves' ophthalmopathy. CDR3: CASSSQGTHEQYF. The CDR3 DNA reads TGCGCCAGCAGTTCCCAGGGGACCCACGAGCAGTACTTC.